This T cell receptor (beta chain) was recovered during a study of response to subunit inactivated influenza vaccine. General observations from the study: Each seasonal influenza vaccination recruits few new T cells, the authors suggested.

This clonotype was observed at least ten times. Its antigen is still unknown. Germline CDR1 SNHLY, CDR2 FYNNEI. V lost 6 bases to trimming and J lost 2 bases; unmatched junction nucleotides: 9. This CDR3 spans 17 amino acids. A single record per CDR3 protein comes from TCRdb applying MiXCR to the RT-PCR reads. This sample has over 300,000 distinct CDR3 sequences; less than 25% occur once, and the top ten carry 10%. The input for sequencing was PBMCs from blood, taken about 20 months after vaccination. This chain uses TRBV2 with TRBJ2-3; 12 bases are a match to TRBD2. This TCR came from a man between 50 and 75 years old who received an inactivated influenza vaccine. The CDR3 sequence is CASRGFRTSGITDTQYF. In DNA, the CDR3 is TGTGCCAGCAGGGGTTTCCGGACTAGCGGGATCACAGATACGCAGTATTTT.